This T cell receptor beta chain was recorded in a study of cytomegalovirus exposure and HLA in healthy donors. The primer mix had 60 Vbeta and 13 Jbeta primers. Produced via immunoSEQ multiplex PCR; TCRdb's table is partial and in-frame only. The sample lists over 100,000 clones; 65% to 75% were seen once. Germline V gene data show CDR1 as ENHRY and CDR2 as SYGVKD. The CDR3 length is 13 residues. Trimming cost V 4 bases and J 0 bases, with 4 bases left between them. The V and J genes are TRBV10-3 and TRBJ1-5; no definite D call. The sequencing sample was made of PBMCs. This sequence was found in a man aged 25-45 years in good health and CMV-seropositive. The CDR3 loop reads CAISVVSNQPQHF. CDR3 nucleotides: TGTGCCATCAGTGTCGTTAGCAATCAGCCCCAGCATTTT.